This TCR beta chain was found in a study of T cell repertoires in cytomegalovirus infection. Study context: Well-studied HLA-B-restricted epitopes and recently identified HLA-C-restricted epitopes of CMV were both used in the study. TCR beta signatures that were public indicated CMV infection and matching HLA type.

From the reads, TCRdb called clonotypes with MiXCR, one entry per CDR3 protein. The repertoire consists of 900,000 to 950,000 distinct CDR3 sequences, with roughly 31% occurring once and the leading ten covering more than 12%. Study conclusions and caveats: Adding up the frequency of public TCR beta families identified people who carried CMV plus the relevant HLA. Clonotypes of TCR beta that were HLA-C-restricted and CMV-specific dominated the ex vivo response.

Turning to this clonotype: Its antigen is still unknown.

This specimen was cultured CD8+ T cells from PBMCs, taken from culture after CMV antigen stimulation. The sequence was obtained from a human donor in good health (CMV status not recorded). Some clones in this sample may be carry-over from other donors' samples.

The CDR3 loop reads CAISVGRNTEAFF. CDR3 DNA: TGTGCCATCTCCGTGGGGCGGAACACTGAAGCTTTCTTT. V is TRBV19 and J is TRBJ1-1, with a tentative D call TRBD1 (5 bases). Germline values: CDR1 LNHDA, CDR2 SQIVND (reference sequence). Trimming stripped 10 bases from V and 1 base from J, with 13 bases between. This CDR3 region has 13 residues.